This entry lists 7 T cell receptor beta chains sequenced from one sample in a study of T cell responses to AZD1222 COVID-19 vaccine. TCRdb's table, derived via immunoSEQ multiplex PCR, lists solely in-frame clones and lacks some. The sample consists of about 150,000 clones, more than 85% of them appearing once. The starting material was peripheral blood, obtained on day 0 of AZD1222 vaccination. These receptors came from an adult in good health.

The chain combines TRBV7-3 with TRBJ1-6; D gene unclear. CDR3 size: 14 residues. The V end lost 1 base, the J end lost 5 bases, and 6 bases lay between the germline ends. Germline CDR1 and CDR2: SGHTA and FQGTGA. The CDR3 reads CASSLNSNNSPLHF. In DNA form, the CDR3 reads TGTGCCAGCAGCTTAAACAGCAATAATTCACCCCTCCACTTT.

In its sample, this clone was seen a few times. This rearrangement joins TRBV5-4 to TRBJ2-5; TRBD2 aligns across 12 bases. Germline trimming cut 4 bases from V and 1 base from J; bases unmatched to any gene: 2. Germline values: CDR1 SGHNT, CDR2 YYREEE (reference sequence). This CDR3 comprises 15 residues. The CDR3: CASSKGLAGQETQYF. CDR3 coding DNA: TGTGCCAGCAGCAAGGGACTAGCGGGCCAAGAGACCCAGTACTTC.

The chain is built from TRBV27 and TRBJ1-1; no reliable D call. Germline CDR1 MNHEY, CDR2 SMNVEV (reference sequence). This CDR3 comprises 14 residues. Trimming took 5 bases from V and 4 from J, leaving 14 bases between them. This chain's CDR3 is CASSAPGYSTEAFF. CDR3 DNA: TGTGCCAGCAGTGCCCCGGGCTACTCCACTGAAGCTTTCTTT.

This rearrangement joins TRBV5-1 to TRBJ2-2, with D possibly being TRBD1 or TRBD2 (5 bases each). The CDR3 is made up of 12 amino acids. Germline lookup yields CDR1 SGHRS and CDR2 YFSETQ. Trimming stripped 4 bases from V and 6 bases from J, with 7 bases between. The CDR3 DNA is TGCGCCAGCAGCGAGGGGTCCGGGGAGCTGTTTTTT. Its protein is CASSEGSGELFF. Together with reference TRBV5-1 and TRBJ2-2, the CDR3 gives the full variable domain: KAGVTQTPRYLIKTRGQQVTLSCSPISGHRSVSWYQQTPGQGLQFLFEYFSETQRNKGNFPGRFSGRQFSNSRSEMNVSTLELGDSALYLCASSEGSGELFFGEGSRLTVL.

The V and J genes are TRBV30 and TRBJ2-5; 14 positions match TRBD2. The CDR3 sequence is 16 residues long. CDR1 is GTSNPN and CDR2 is SVGIG in the germline V gene (reference sequence). V trimming: 5 bases; J trimming: 6 bases; junction bases outside the gene matches: 11. As DNA, the CDR3 is TGTGCCTGGTCTGCCAGACTAGCGGGAGGGAAGAAGACCCAGTACTTC. This gives the protein CAWSARLAGGKKTQYF.

The V call is TRBV7-9, the J call TRBJ2-1; D remains unclear. The CDR3 totals 14 residues. With 4 bases removed from V and 2 bases from J, the gap between germline ends came to 9 bases. The germline V gene encodes CDR1 SEHNR and CDR2 FQNEAQ (reference sequence). In DNA, the CDR3 is TGTGCCAGCAGCTCGACGGGCCCCTACAATGAGCAGTTCTTC. Residues: CASSSTGPYNEQFF. The whole variable domain, filled in from reference TRBV7-9 and TRBJ2-1, reads DTGVSQNPRHKITKRGQNVTFRCDPISEHNRLYWYRQTLGQGPEFLTYFQNEAQLEKSRLLSDRFSAERPKGSFSTLEIQRTEQGDSAMYLCASSSTGPYNEQFFGPGTRLTVL.

The chain recombines TRBV28 with TRBJ1-6, with a tentative D call TRBD1 (6 bases). The CDR3 has 14 amino acids. Germline CDR1 MDHEN, CDR2 SYDVKM. Trimming pared 2 bases from V and 9 bases from J, leaving 11 bases between. For the CDR3, the DNA is TGTGCCAGCAGTTTAAGGGGGTGGGGTTCACCCCTCCACTTT. This translates into CASSLRGWGSPLHF.